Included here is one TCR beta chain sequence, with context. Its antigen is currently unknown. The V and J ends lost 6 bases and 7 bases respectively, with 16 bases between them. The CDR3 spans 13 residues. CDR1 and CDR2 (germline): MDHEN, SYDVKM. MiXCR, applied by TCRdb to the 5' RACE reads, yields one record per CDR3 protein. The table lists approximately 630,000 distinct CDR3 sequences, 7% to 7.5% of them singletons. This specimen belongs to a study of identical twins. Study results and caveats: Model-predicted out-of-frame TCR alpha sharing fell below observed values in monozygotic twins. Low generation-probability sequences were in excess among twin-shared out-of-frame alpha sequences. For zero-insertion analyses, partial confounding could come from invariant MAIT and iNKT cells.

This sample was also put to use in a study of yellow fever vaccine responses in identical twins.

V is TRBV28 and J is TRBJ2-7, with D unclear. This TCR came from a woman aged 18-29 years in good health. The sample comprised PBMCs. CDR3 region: CASRAIVLGEQYF. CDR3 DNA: TGTGCCAGCAGGGCCATCGTCCTGGGGGAGCAGTACTTC.